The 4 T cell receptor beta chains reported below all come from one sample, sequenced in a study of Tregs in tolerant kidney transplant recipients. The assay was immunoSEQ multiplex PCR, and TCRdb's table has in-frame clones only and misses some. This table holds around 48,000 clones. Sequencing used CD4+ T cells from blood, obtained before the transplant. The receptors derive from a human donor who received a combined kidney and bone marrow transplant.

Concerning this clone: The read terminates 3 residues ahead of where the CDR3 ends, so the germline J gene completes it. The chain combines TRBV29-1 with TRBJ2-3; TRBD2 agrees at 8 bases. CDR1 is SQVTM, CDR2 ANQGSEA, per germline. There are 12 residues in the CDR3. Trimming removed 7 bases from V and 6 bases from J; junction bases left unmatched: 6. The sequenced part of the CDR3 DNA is TGCAGCGGAAAGCGGGAGTTGGATACG. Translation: CSGKRELDT. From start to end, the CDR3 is CSGKRELDTQYF.

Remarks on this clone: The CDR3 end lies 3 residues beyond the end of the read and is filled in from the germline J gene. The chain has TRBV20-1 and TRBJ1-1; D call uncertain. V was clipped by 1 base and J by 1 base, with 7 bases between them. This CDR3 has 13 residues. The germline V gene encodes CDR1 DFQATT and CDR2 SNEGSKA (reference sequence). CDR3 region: CSARVLKNTEAFF. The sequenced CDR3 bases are TGCAGTGCTAGAGTCCTAAAGAACACTGAA.

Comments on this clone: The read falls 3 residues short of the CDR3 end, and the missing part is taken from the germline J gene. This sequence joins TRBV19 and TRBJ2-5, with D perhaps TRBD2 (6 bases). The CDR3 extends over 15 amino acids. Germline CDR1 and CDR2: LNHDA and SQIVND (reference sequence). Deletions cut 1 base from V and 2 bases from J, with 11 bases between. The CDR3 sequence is CASSIGGELQETQYF. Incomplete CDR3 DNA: TGTGCCAGTAGTATAGGGGGGGAACTTCAAGAGACC.

CDR3 in amino acids: CSARDRRTSGPQYEQYF. The CDR3 bases that were read are TGCAGTGCTAGAGATCGGAGGACTAGCGGGCCGCAATACGAG. The chain combines TRBV20-1 with TRBJ2-7, with 11 bases aligning to TRBD2. The read comes to an end 3 residues before the CDR3 does, leaving the germline J gene to fill in the end. The germline CDR1 and CDR2 sequences are DFQATT and SNEGSKA (reference sequence). Trimming removed 0 bases from V and 4 bases from J; junction bases left unmatched: 11. CDR3 length equals 17 residues.